This T cell receptor (beta chain) was profiled in a study of Graves' ophthalmopathy and Graves' hyperthyroidism. Background on the study: There was a collection of peripheral blood at initial diagnosis, before any treatment.

V trimming: 4 bases; J trimming: 3 bases; junction bases outside the gene matches: 11. There are 17 residues in the CDR3. CDR1 is KGHDR and CDR2 is SFDVKD in the germline V gene. As the template, RNA transcripts were used to amplify TCR beta CDR3 regions. HTBI primers served in a first-round RT-PCR, which a second-round multiplex PCR followed. TCRdb re-called the multiplex PCR reads through MiXCR, storing one row per CDR3 protein. The sample lists over 450,000 distinct CDR3 sequences; approximately 15% were seen once. The specimen sequenced was blood. The source is a young woman with Graves' ophthalmopathy. The rearrangement links TRBV24-1 to TRBJ2-3; 8 nucleotides line up with TRBD2. The CDR3 DNA reads as TGTGCCACCAGTGACCCAACCAGCGGGGGTAATACAGATACGCAGTATTTT. Its protein is CATSDPTSGGNTDTQYF.